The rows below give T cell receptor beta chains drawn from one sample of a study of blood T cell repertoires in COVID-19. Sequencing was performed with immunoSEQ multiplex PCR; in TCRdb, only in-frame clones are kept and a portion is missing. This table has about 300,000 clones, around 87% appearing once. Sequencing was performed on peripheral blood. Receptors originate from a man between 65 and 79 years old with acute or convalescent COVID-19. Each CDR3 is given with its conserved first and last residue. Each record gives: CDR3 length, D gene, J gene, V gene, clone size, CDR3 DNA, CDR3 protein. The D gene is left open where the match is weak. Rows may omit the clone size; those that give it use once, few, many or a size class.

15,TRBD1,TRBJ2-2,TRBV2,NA,TGTGCCAGCAGTGCGGACAGGGGCTCCACCGGGGAGCTGTTTTTT,CASSADRGSTGELFF
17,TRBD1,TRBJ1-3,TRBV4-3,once,TGCGCCAGCAGCCAAGAAGGCGGGACAGGGATTGGAAACACCATATATTTT,CASSQEGGTGIGNTIYF
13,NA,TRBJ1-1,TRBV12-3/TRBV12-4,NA,TGTGCCAGCAGGCGGGGGGGGAACACTGAAGCTTTCTTT,CASRRGGNTEAFF
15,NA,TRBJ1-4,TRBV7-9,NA,TGTGCCAGCAGCTTAGTGCGAGCAACTAATGAAAAACTGTTTTTT,CASSLVRATNEKLFF
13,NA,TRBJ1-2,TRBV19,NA,TGTGCCAGTAGTAGAGGAAACTCAAATGGCTACACCTTC,CASSRGNSNGYTF
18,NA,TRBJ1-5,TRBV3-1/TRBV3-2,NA,TGTGCCAGCAGCCAGGCCCCCAGCTTGGAGGGGAAAAATCAGCCCCAGCATTTT,CASSQAPSLEGKNQPQHF
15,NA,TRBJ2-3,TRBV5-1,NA,TGCGCCAGCAGCTACGGGACTCCCCTTCCAGATACGCAGTATTTT,CASSYGTPLPDTQYF
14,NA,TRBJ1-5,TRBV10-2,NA,TGCGCCAGCAGTGACAAAAGCAAGAATCAGCCCCAGCATTTT,CASSDKSKNQPQHF
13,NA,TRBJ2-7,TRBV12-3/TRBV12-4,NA,TGTGCCAGCAGTTTAGGGGGGCGGGACGAGCAGTACTTC,CASSLGGRDEQYF
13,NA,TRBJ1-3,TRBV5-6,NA,TGTGCCAGCAGCTATGATCCGAGGAACACCATATATTTT,CASSYDPRNTIYF
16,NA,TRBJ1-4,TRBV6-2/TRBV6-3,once,TGTGCCAGCAGTTACCGAGGTGGATCCACTAATGAAAAACTGTTTTTT,CASSYRGGSTNEKLFF
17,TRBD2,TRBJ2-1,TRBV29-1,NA,TGCAGCGTTGTAGGGACTAGCGGCCCAAAGATCTACAATGAGCAGTTCTTC,CSVVGTSGPKIYNEQFF
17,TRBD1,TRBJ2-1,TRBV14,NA,TGTGCCAGCAGCCAAGATGGATCAGGGGGCCGTCAGAATGAGCAGTTCTTC,CASSQDGSGGRQNEQFF
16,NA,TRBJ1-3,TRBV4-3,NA,TGCGCCAGCAGCACTGGGGGGGCCAGCTCTGGAAACACCATATATTTT,CASSTGGASSGNTIYF
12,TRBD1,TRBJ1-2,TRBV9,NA,TGTGCCAGCAGCGGGACAGGGGGTGGCTACACCTTC,CASSGTGGGYTF
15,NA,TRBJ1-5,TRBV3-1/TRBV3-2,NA,TGTGCCAGCAGCCAAGATCGGGGGGCGCGTCAGCCCCAGCATTTT,CASSQDRGARQPQHF
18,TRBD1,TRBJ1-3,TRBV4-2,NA,TGTGCCAGCAGCCAAGACCCCACAGGGGTTGGTTCTGGAAACACCATATATTTT,CASSQDPTGVGSGNTIYF
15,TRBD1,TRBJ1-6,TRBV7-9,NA,TGTGCCACCTCCTCCGGGACAGGGGGCGGTTCACCCCTCCACTTT,CATSSGTGGGSPLHF
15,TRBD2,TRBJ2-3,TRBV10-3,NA,TGTGCCATCAGCGGACTAGCGGGAGGGCTAGATACGCAGTATTTT,CAISGLAGGLDTQYF
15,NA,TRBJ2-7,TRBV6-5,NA,TGTGCCAGCAGTTACTCCGACTGGGGAGGCTACGAGCAGTACTTC,CASSYSDWGGYEQYF
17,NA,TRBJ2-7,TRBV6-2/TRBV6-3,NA,TGTGCCAGCAGTTATGCGCGGGGGCCCTTTGATACCTACGAGCAGTACTTC,CASSYARGPFDTYEQYF
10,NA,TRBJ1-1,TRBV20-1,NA,TGCAGTCTTGAACCGGGGGAAGCTTTCTTT,CSLEPGEAFF
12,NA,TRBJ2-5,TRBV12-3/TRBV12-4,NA,TGTGCCAGCAGCTTTACTAGGGAGACCCAGTACTTC,CASSFTRETQYF
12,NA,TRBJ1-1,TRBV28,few,TGTGCCAGCAGGGAAACAGACACTGAAGCTTTCTTT,CASRETDTEAFF
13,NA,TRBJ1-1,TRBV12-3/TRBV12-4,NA,TGTGCCAGCAGTTTGGGGGGGACCACTGAAGCTTTCTTT,CASSLGGTTEAFF
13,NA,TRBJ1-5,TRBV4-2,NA,TGTGCCAGCAGCCGAGACTTCAATCAGCCCCAGCATTTT,CASSRDFNQPQHF
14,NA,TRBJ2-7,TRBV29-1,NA,TGCAGCGCTGGGGGCGGGACAGAAATCTACGAGCAGTACTTC,CSAGGGTEIYEQYF
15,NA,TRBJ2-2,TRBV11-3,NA,TGTGCCAGCAGCTTTGCAGGGGTGGGCACCGGGGAGCTGTTTTTT,CASSFAGVGTGELFF
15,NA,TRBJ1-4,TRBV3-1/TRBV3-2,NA,TGTGCCAGCAGCCAATCGGTGGCAACTAATGAAAAACTGTTTTTT,CASSQSVATNEKLFF
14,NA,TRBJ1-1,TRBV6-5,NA,TGTGCCAGCAGCCACCGGGACAAAGGAACTGAAGCTTTCTTT,CASSHRDKGTEAFF
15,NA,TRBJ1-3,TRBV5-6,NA,TGTGCCAGCAGCCCACCGACAGGCGGCGGAAACACCATATATTTT,CASSPPTGGGNTIYF
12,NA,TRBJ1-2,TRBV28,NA,TGTGCCAGCAGTTCGGCAGGCTTAGGCTACACCTTC,CASSSAGLGYTF
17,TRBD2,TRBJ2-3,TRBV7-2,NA,TGTGCCAGCAGCTTAGCCCTAGCGGGGGGGCGAACAGATACGCAGTATTTT,CASSLALAGGRTDTQYF
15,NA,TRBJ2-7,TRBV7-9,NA,TGTGCCAGCAGCGTTAGCCTAACTAGCTCCTACGAGCAGTACTTC,CASSVSLTSSYEQYF
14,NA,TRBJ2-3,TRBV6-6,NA,TGTGCCAGCAGTCCTTCACTGAGCACAGATACGCAGTATTTT,CASSPSLSTDTQYF
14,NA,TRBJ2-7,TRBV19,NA,TGTGCCAGTAGTCCCTCCGGCAGGATCTACGAGCAGTACTTC,CASSPSGRIYEQYF
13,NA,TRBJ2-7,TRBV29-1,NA,TGCAGCGCTGGACAGGGAGGGCCCTACGAGCAGTACTTC,CSAGQGGPYEQYF
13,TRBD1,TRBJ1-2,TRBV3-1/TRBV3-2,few,TGTGCCAGCAGCCCAAGACAGGGGAGGGGCTACACCTTC,CASSPRQGRGYTF
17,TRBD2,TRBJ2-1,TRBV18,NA,TGTGCCAGCTCACCATGGGCTAGCGGGGCCCGAAACAATGAGCAGTTCTTC,CASSPWASGARNNEQFF
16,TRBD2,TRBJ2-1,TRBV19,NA,TGTGCCAGTAGTATTTCGGAAAGCGGGAGGGTTAATGAGCAGTTCTTC,CASSISESGRVNEQFF
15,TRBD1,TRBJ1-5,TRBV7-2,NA,TGTGCCAGCAGCCCGGGGGACAGGGCATGGCAGCCCCAGCATTTT,CASSPGDRAWQPQHF
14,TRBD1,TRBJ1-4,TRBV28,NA,TGTGCCAGCGCCGAACAGGGGCTTTGGGAAAAACTGTTTTTT,CASAEQGLWEKLFF
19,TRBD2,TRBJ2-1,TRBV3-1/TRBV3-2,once,TGTGCCAGCAGCCAAGTGGTAGTTGGAGCGGGAGTAGGATTCAATGAGCAGTTCTTC,CASSQVVVGAGVGFNEQFF
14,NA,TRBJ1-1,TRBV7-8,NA,TGTGCCAGCAGCTTAGCACGGGGGAGCACTGAAGCTTTCTTT,CASSLARGSTEAFF
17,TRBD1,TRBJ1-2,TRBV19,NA,TGTGCCAGTAGTATGGTCTGGTCTGACAGGGGGAACTATGGCTACACCTTC,CASSMVWSDRGNYGYTF
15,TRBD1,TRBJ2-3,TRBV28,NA,TGTGCCAGCAGTTCCGGGGGACAGGGCACAGATACGCAGTATTTT,CASSSGGQGTDTQYF
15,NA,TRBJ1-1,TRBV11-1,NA,TGTGCCAGCAGCTTAGGCCAGGGGAGGAACACTGAAGCTTTCTTT,CASSLGQGRNTEAFF
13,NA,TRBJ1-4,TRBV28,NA,TGTGCCAGCAGTTATCAGATTAATGAAAAACTGTTTTTT,CASSYQINEKLFF